These 24 T cell receptor beta chains were all obtained from the same sample, sequenced in a study of OX40 agonist ivuxolimab in advanced cancers. Sequencing was performed with immunoSEQ multiplex PCR; in TCRdb, only in-frame clones are kept and a portion is missing. The sample has tens of thousands of clones; 90% to 95% are singletons. The sequenced sample was CD4+ or CD8+ T cells sorted from blood, obtained in a trial of the OX40 agonist ivuxolimab. The receptors here all came from an adult with an advanced solid tumor such as melanoma, head and neck, liver or kidney cancer.

This clone was observed once. The chain uses TRBV11-2 and TRBJ2-5, with 14 bases matching TRBD2. Germline V gene lookup returns CDR1 SGHAT and CDR2 FQNNGV. This CDR3 has 15 residues. Losses at the gene ends were 5 bases for V and 7 bases for J; bases not matched to a gene: 6. Here the CDR3 DNA reads TGTGCCAGCAGCCCGGGACTAGCGGGAGAAGGGACCCAGTACTTC. Its protein is CASSPGLAGEGTQYF. The full variable domain, in which reference TRBV11-2 and TRBJ2-5 provide the parts outside the CDR3, is EAGVAQSPRYKIIEKRQSVAFWCNPISGHATLYWYQQILGQGPKLLIQFQNNGVVDDSQLPKDRFSAERLKGVDSTLKIQPAKLEDSAVYLCASSPGLAGEGTQYFGPGTRLLVL.

This chain links TRBV6-5 with TRBJ2-7; D remains ambiguous. Germline V lookup: CDR1 MNHEY, CDR2 SVGAGI. There are 14 residues in the CDR3. V was pared by 5 bases and J by 0 bases, with 11 bases between. The CDR3 region is CASSRTFSSYEQYF. The DNA for the CDR3 is TGTGCCAGCAGTCGGACCTTCAGCTCCTACGAGCAGTACTTC.

The V call is TRBV6-6, the J call TRBJ2-7, with TRBD1 as a possible D gene (6 bases). Germline V gene lookup returns CDR1 MNHNY and CDR2 SVGAGI (reference sequence). Trimming stripped 0 bases from V and 1 base from J, with 13 bases between. CDR3 length equals 16 residues. The DNA for the CDR3 is TGTGCCAGCAGTTACTCGGGGACATTTTTTTCCTACGAGCAGTACTTC. Translating it yields CASSYSGTFFSYEQYF.

Only one count was recorded for this clone. This chain connects TRBV5-6 to TRBJ2-2; D might be TRBD1 or TRBD2, each matching 5 bases. The CDR3 contains 16 residues. Deletions cut 4 bases from V and 1 base from J, with 14 bases between. The V gene's germline CDR1 is SGHDT and CDR2 YYEEEE. The CDR3 is CASSALREMNTGELFF. The CDR3, as DNA: TGTGCCAGCAGCGCGCTCAGGGAGATGAACACCGGGGAGCTGTTTTTT. The variable domain in full, with the rest retrieved from reference TRBV5-6 and TRBJ2-2, is DAGVTQSPTHLIKTRGQQVTLRCSPKSGHDTVSWYQQALGQGPQFIFQYYEEEERQRGNFPDRFSGHQFPNYSSELNVNALLLGDSALYLCASSALREMNTGELFFGEGSRLTVL.

CDR3 residues: CASSWTSGRTHEQFF. CDR3 sequence (DNA): TGTGCCAGCAGTTGGACTAGCGGGAGGACCCATGAGCAGTTCTTC. The chain recombines TRBV2 with TRBJ2-1; 14 bases line up with TRBD2. The CDR3 totals 15 residues. V lost 5 bases and J lost 8; bases outside the gene matches: 5. Germline V gene sequence: CDR1 SNHLY, CDR2 FYNNEI. The full variable domain, with the rest looked up from reference TRBV2 and TRBJ2-1, is EPEVTQTPSHQVTQMGQEVILRCVPISNHLYFYWYRQILGQKVEFLVSFYNNEISEKSEIFDDQFSVERPDGSNFTLKIRSTKLEDSAMYFCASSWTSGRTHEQFFGPGTRLTVL.

This chain uses TRBV6-6 with TRBJ2-1; 8 nucleotides agree with TRBD2. The CDR3 length is 15 residues. Germline loops: CDR1 MNHNY, CDR2 SVGAGI (reference sequence). J lost 6 bases, V lost 6 bases, and 10 bases had no gene match. CDR3 nucleotides: TGTGCCAGCAGCCACAGCGGGAGCAGCTCCAATGAGCAGTTCTTC. It specifies CASSHSGSSSNEQFF.

V usage is TRBV19 and J usage is TRBJ2-1; 10 bases agree with TRBD2. This CDR3 is built from 16 residues. Unmatched junction bases numbered 6, after V lost 2 bases and J lost 5 bases. In germline, CDR1 is LNHDA, CDR2 SQIVND (reference sequence). The CDR3 loop is CASSIFGTSANNEQFF. CDR3 DNA sequence: TGTGCCAGTAGTATATTCGGGACTAGCGCTAACAATGAGCAGTTCTTC.

The chain uses TRBV6-5 and TRBJ2-7; maybe TRBD1 (5 bases). The CDR3 has 14 amino acids. V lost 5 bases, J lost 0 bases, and 11 bases lay in between. The V gene's germline CDR1 is MNHEY and CDR2 SVGAGI. The CDR3: CASSKIQDSYEQYF. The CDR3 DNA is TGTGCCAGCAGTAAAATACAGGACTCCTACGAGCAGTACTTC.

About this clone: The junction differs from germline at one of its ends, possibly a read error. This sequence joins TRBV18 and TRBJ2-7, with D possibly being TRBD2 (5 bases). CDR1 and CDR2 (germline): KGHSH, LQKENI. The CDR3 is 13 amino acids. As DNA, the CDR3 is TGTGCCAGCTCTCCACTAGAAAGGTACGAGCAGTACTTC. Translated, it gives CASSPLERYEQYF.

This clone was seen just once. One end of the junction varies from germline; a read error may be responsible. The gene calls are TRBV19 and TRBJ2-7, with 8 bases lining up with TRBD1. CDR3 length equals 14 residues. Germline CDR1 and CDR2: LNHDA and SQIVND (reference sequence). DNA for the CDR3: TGTGCCAGCAGTATGGGGACAACGGGGACAGGCTTCGACTTC. Translation: CASSMGTTGTGFDF.

The chain combines TRBV4-3 with TRBJ1-1; 10 nucleotides match TRBD1. Germline CDR1 reads LGHNA; CDR2 reads YSLEER. V shed 1 base and J 3 bases; nucleotides not matched to a gene: 5. The CDR3 has 16 amino acids. Written as DNA, the CDR3 is TGCGCCAGCAGCCAAGGCCCCGGACAGGGGGACACTGAAGCTTTCTTT. It is translated as CASSQGPGQGDTEAFF.

J is TRBJ2-3 and V is TRBV10-2; D is unresolved. In germline, CDR1 is WSHSY, CDR2 SAAADI. The CDR3 runs 12 residues. V shed 4 bases and J shed 4 bases, with 6 bases lying between them. This CDR3 reads CASSATSDTQYF. CDR3 DNA sequence: TGCGCCAGCAGTGCCACGTCAGATACGCAGTATTTT.

The chain combines TRBV7-2 with TRBJ2-5; possibly TRBD1 for D (5 bases). V gave up 6 bases and J gave up 3 bases, with 20 bases separating them. Germline loops: CDR1 SGHTA, CDR2 FQGNSA. The CDR3 contains 16 residues. For the CDR3, the DNA is TGTGCCAGCAGATTCCAGGGCCTCCTAAAAGAAGAGACCCAGTACTTC. It codes for CASRFQGLLKEETQYF.

This chain joins TRBV7-2 and TRBJ2-7; a possible D gene is TRBD2 (6 bases). V dropped 2 bases and J dropped 4 bases, with 9 bases sitting between them. The CDR3 has 13 residues. Germline V lookup: CDR1 SGHTA, CDR2 FQGNSA. The CDR3 loop is CASSLNGGYEQYF. The CDR3 nucleotides are TGTGCCAGCAGCTTAAACGGGGGTTACGAGCAGTACTTC.

This chain uses TRBV7-9 with TRBJ2-1, with 14 positions matching TRBD2. V shed 4 bases and J 8 bases; nucleotides not matched to a gene: 10. Germline V gene sequence: CDR1 SEHNR, CDR2 FQNEAQ (reference sequence). This CDR3 spans 17 amino acids. CDR3 in amino acids: CASSSSGTSGSSYEQFF. The CDR3 DNA reads TGTGCCAGCAGCTCATCCGGGACTAGCGGGAGTAGCTATGAGCAGTTCTTC. The variable domain in full, with the rest retrieved from reference TRBV7-9 and TRBJ2-1, is DTGVSQNPRHKITKRGQNVTFRCDPISEHNRLYWYRQTLGQGPEFLTYFQNEAQLEKSRLLSDRFSAERPKGSFSTLEIQRTEQGDSAMYLCASSSSGTSGSSYEQFFGPGTRLTVL.

The rearrangement links TRBV29-1 to TRBJ2-3; 7 bases fit TRBD2. From germline, CDR1 is SQVTM and CDR2 ANQGSEA. The CDR3 totals 16 residues. The trim removed 6 bases at V and 0 bases at J, leaving 12 bases unmatched. The CDR3 protein is CSVRGSVVGSTDTQYF. Here the CDR3 DNA reads TGCAGCGTCCGCGGGAGTGTGGTCGGAAGCACAGATACGCAGTATTTT.

The CDR3 reads CASSLRSRLSPLHF. The CDR3 coding sequence is TGTGCCAGCAGCTTACGAAGTAGGCTTTCACCCCTCCACTTT. The chain combines TRBV7-6 with TRBJ1-6; no clear D gene. The germline CDR1 and CDR2 sequences are SGHVS and FNYEAQ. This CDR3 comprises 14 residues. V was cut by 2 bases and J by 9 bases, with 11 bases left in between. Looking up the rest from reference TRBV7-6 and TRBJ1-6 gives the full variable domain: GAGVSQSPRYKVTKRGQDVALRCDPISGHVSLYWYRQALGQGPEFLTYFNYEAQQDKSGLPNDRFSAERPEGSISTLTIQRTEQRDSAMYRCASSLRSRLSPLHFGNGTRLTVT.

In its sample, this clone was seen a few times. The chain carries TRBV2 and TRBJ1-5; D is uncertain. Trimming removed 7 bases from V and 0 bases from J, with 10 bases in between. The CDR3 has 14 residues. Germline V gene lookup returns CDR1 SNHLY and CDR2 FYNNEI. The CDR3 nucleotides are TGTGCCAGCACCGAGATCTATAGCAATCAGCCCCAGCATTTT. Its translation: CASTEIYSNQPQHF.

The chain recombines TRBV4-2 with TRBJ2-3, with 10 bases identical to TRBD2. The junction had 10 bases not matched to a gene; V was cut back by 0 bases and J by 4 bases. The length of the CDR3 is 18 residues. CDR1 LGHNA and CDR2 YNFKEQ come from the germline V gene. CDR3 nucleotide sequence: TGTGCCAGCAGCCAAGATCTCGCTAGCGGGAGAGGCCCAGATACGCAGTATTTT. As protein: CASSQDLASGRGPDTQYF.

The chain employs TRBV28 and TRBJ2-3; D gene uncertain. The CDR3 is 13 amino acids. The germline V and J ends were trimmed by 5 bases and 0 bases, with 6 bases remaining between them. Germline CDR1 MDHEN, CDR2 SYDVKM. CDR3 in amino acids: CASSTWSTDTQYF. In nucleotides, the CDR3 is TGTGCCAGCAGTACGTGGAGCACAGATACGCAGTATTTT. Based on the CDR3 plus reference TRBV28 and TRBJ2-3, the full variable domain is DVKVTQSSRYLVKRTGEKVFLECVQDMDHENMFWYRQDPGLGLRLIYFSYDVKMKEKGDIPEGYSVSREKKERFSLILESASTNQTSMYLCASSTWSTDTQYFGPGTRLTVL.

The DNA of the CDR3 is TGCGCCAGCAGCCAAGGTGGGGGGCGGGAGACCCAGTACTTC. The encoded protein is CASSQGGGRETQYF. The chain carries TRBV4-1 and TRBJ2-5, with D perhaps TRBD1 or TRBD2 (6 bases each). Looked up from germline, CDR1 is MGHRA and CDR2 is YSYEKL. The CDR3 contains 14 residues. The germline V and J ends were trimmed by 1 base and 5 bases, with 11 bases remaining between them.

This chain joins TRBV27 and TRBJ1-5; 10 bases agree with TRBD1. Germline V gene lookup returns CDR1 MNHEY and CDR2 SMNVEV (reference sequence). The CDR3 sequence is 14 residues long. V dropped 5 bases and J dropped 6; count of bases not matched to a gene: 4. This chain's CDR3 is CASSRTGGGQPQHF. CDR3 bases: TGTGCCAGCAGTAGGACAGGGGGTGGTCAGCCCCAGCATTTT.

V and J are TRBV7-2 and TRBJ2-5; 8 bases agree with TRBD2. The V segment lost 5 bases and the J segment 3 bases; nucleotides outside the gene matches: 11. The germline gives CDR1 SGHTA, CDR2 FQGNSA. This CDR3 is 16 amino acids long. The chain's CDR3 is CASSPTLGAGEETQYF. CDR3 bases: TGTGCCAGCAGCCCGACCCTAGGAGCGGGAGAAGAGACCCAGTACTTC.

The chain uses TRBV28 and TRBJ2-4; D perhaps matches TRBD1 (6 bases). Trimming cost V 9 bases and J 0 bases, with 21 bases left between them. CDR1 is MDHEN and CDR2 is SYDVKM in the germline V gene. The length of the CDR3 is 17 residues. CDR3 in DNA: TGTGCCAGTAAGATTTCGGGGACACCTAGAGCCAAAAACATTCAGTACTTC. Its translation: CASKISGTPRAKNIQYF.